This T cell receptor beta chain was obtained from a study of Graves' ophthalmopathy and Graves' hyperthyroidism. General study points: Most expanded thyroid clonotypes above 0.001 frequency also appeared in blood. Ophthalmopathy versus stable hyperthyroidism: 13-signature model gave 85% to 90% sensitivity, 75% to 83% specificity.

A word on this clonotype: The target antigen is unknown.

The sequenced template was RNA, covering the TCR beta CDR3 region. First-round RT-PCR employed HTBI primers, with a second-round multiplex PCR after it. MiXCR was run by TCRdb on the multiplex PCR reads, yielding one entry per CDR3 protein. The sample lists over a million distinct CDR3 sequences, about 40% seen once, with roughly 11% in the top ten. CDR1 is SGHDT, CDR2 YYEEEE, per germline. The CDR3 totals 14 residues. Deletions cut 1 base from V and 2 bases from J, with 10 bases between. This TCR was recovered from an adult man with Graves' hyperthyroidism. Sequenced: peripheral blood or thyroid tissue (not recorded which). The chain uses TRBV5-6 and TRBJ2-7; D unresolved. The CDR3 here is CASSLWAAPYEQYF. As DNA, the CDR3 is TGTGCCAGCAGCTTGTGGGCAGCCCCCTACGAGCAGTACTTC. Full variable domain (outside the CDR3, taken from reference TRBV5-6 and TRBJ2-7): DAGVTQSPTHLIKTRGQQVTLRCSPKSGHDTVSWYQQALGQGPQFIFQYYEEEERQRGNFPDRFSGHQFPNYSSELNVNALLLGDSALYLCASSLWAAPYEQYFGPGTRLTVT.